These 25 T cell receptor beta chains were sequenced from one sample in a study of T cell repertoires in cytomegalovirus infection. No antigen is known for these receptors. Each CDR3 protein gets one entry after TCRdb re-called the reads with MiXCR. The data show hundreds of thousands of distinct CDR3 sequences, with roughly 30% seen just once and roughly 13% held by the top ten. The sample here was cultured CD8+ T cells from PBMCs, taken from culture after CMV antigen stimulation. Receptors originate from a human donor in good health (CMV status not recorded). Some clones in this sample may be carry-over from other donors' samples.

J is TRBJ2-6 and V is TRBV9, with D uncertain. CDR3 length: 13 amino acids. Per germline, CDR1 SGDLS and CDR2 YYNGEE. The V gene lost 5 bases and the J gene lost 4 bases, with 7 bases spanning the gap. Here the CDR3 reads CASSDSGANVLTF. The DNA for the CDR3 is TGTGCCAGCAGTGATTCCGGGGCCAACGTCCTGACTTTC.

This clonotype was seen ten or more times. The rearrangement uses TRBV7-6 and TRBJ2-3; D gene unclear. This CDR3 comprises 15 residues. V shed 2 bases and J shed 3 bases, with 12 bases lying between them. Germline values: CDR1 SGHVS, CDR2 FNYEAQ. As DNA, the CDR3 is TGTGCCAGCAGCTTATTGCCTAGTGGAACAGATACGCAGTATTTT. This translates into CASSLLPSGTDTQYF.

This clonotype was detected a few times. The chain joins TRBV10-1 to TRBJ1-6, with TRBD1 as a possible D gene (5 bases). Per the germline V gene, CDR1 is WNHNN and CDR2 is SYGVQD (reference sequence). The V gene lost 2 bases and the J gene lost 9 bases, with 14 bases spanning the gap. The CDR3 has 15 amino acids. The CDR3 is CASSENTGTGSPLHF. For the CDR3, the DNA is TGCGCCAGCAGTGAGAATACAGGAACAGGTTCACCCCTCCACTTT.

The chain has TRBV6-1 and TRBJ2-7; D is unresolved. Germline V gene data show CDR1 as MNHNS and CDR2 as SASEGT. CDR3 length equals 11 residues. V was cut by 10 bases and J by 3 bases, with 10 bases left in between. The DNA for the CDR3 is TGTGCCACCCTCCTTGGCTACGAGCAGTACTTC. Its translation: CATLLGYEQYF.

The rearrangement uses TRBV27 and TRBJ1-1, with D tentatively TRBD1 (5 bases). With 5 bases removed from V and 4 bases from J, the gap between germline ends came to 20 bases. The CDR3 totals 16 residues. Looked up from germline, CDR1 is MNHEY and CDR2 is SMNVEV (reference sequence). The CDR3 spells CASSPRRGLESTEAFF. The CDR3 region has the DNA TGTGCCAGCAGTCCCCGCCGGGGGTTGGAGTCCACTGAAGCTTTCTTT.

This clonotype occurred many times. The CDR3 sequence: CASSIWDRGSYNEQFF. The CDR3, as DNA: TGTGCCAGCAGCATATGGGACAGGGGCTCCTACAATGAGCAGTTCTTC. The rearrangement uses TRBV7-2 and TRBJ2-1, with 10 bases identical to TRBD1. Germline V CDR1 and CDR2: SGHTA, FQGNSA. V gave up 5 bases and J gave up 0 bases; unmatched junction bases: 4. This CDR3 is built from 16 residues.

V and J are TRBV5-6 and TRBJ1-5; D not certain. Germline-derived CDR1 and CDR2 are SGHDT and YYEEEE. V shed 2 bases and J shed 3 bases, with 6 bases lying between them. The CDR3 has 13 amino acids. The CDR3 sequence is CASSFYNNQPQHF. DNA of the CDR3: TGTGCCAGCAGCTTCTACAACAATCAGCCCCAGCATTTT.

This chain joins TRBV4-1 and TRBJ2-3, with a weak D call TRBD2 (5 bases). Looked up from germline, CDR1 is MGHRA and CDR2 is YSYEKL. V was shortened by 1 base and J by 2 bases, with 13 bases between the two germline ends. The CDR3 is 16 residues long. The CDR3, as DNA: TGCGCCAGCAGCCAAGCCTGGCCTAGCTTCACAGATACGCAGTATTTT. Its translation is CASSQAWPSFTDTQYF.

The chain couples TRBV6-5 to TRBJ1-1; D not resolved. V lost 6 bases and J 9 bases, leaving 11 bases between the germline ends. The CDR3 spans 11 residues. Germline CDR1 and CDR2: MNHEY and SVGAGI. CDR3 loop: CASSHNEKAFF. In DNA form, the CDR3 reads TGTGCCAGCAGCCACAATGAGAAAGCTTTCTTT.

The chain joins TRBV7-9 to TRBJ2-1, with D perhaps matching TRBD2 (7 bases). The V gene lost 4 bases and the J gene lost 2 bases, with 12 bases spanning the gap. This CDR3 region has 15 residues. Germline V gives CDR1 SEHNR, CDR2 FQNEAQ (reference sequence). CDR3 amino acids: CASSSVGGPYNEQFF. Here the CDR3 DNA reads TGTGCCAGCAGCTCAGTGGGGGGGCCCTACAATGAGCAGTTCTTC.

The V and J genes are TRBV23-1 and TRBJ2-7, with 15 bases fitting TRBD2. TRBV23-1 is designated an ORF whose function remains uncertain. V lost 3 bases and J lost 1; bases outside the gene matches: 7. The CDR3 has 18 residues. CDR3 in amino acids: CASSQPGTSGGQSYEQYV. The CDR3 DNA reads as TGCGCCAGCAGTCAGCCCGGGACTAGCGGGGGGCAGTCCTACGAGCAGTACGTC.

This clonotype has a handful of counts. V usage is TRBV7-9 and J usage is TRBJ1-3; D unclear. From germline, CDR1 is SEHNR and CDR2 FQNEAQ (reference sequence). V dropped 4 bases and J dropped 9 bases, with 7 bases sitting between them. The CDR3 consists of 11 residues. The CDR3 spells CASSSSGTIYF. DNA of the CDR3: TGTGCCAGCAGCTCGTCGGGCACCATATATTTT. Variable domain in full (rest from reference TRBV7-9 and TRBJ1-3): DTGVSQNPRHKITKRGQNVTFRCDPISEHNRLYWYRQTLGQGPEFLTYFQNEAQLEKSRLLSDRFSAERPKGSFSTLEIQRTEQGDSAMYLCASSSSGTIYFGEGSWLTVV.

This clonotype was picked up a small number of times. The gene calls are TRBV4-1 and TRBJ2-2; D call uncertain. Germline lookup yields CDR1 MGHRA and CDR2 YSYEKL. The V end was cut by 4 bases, the J end by 7 bases, with 13 bases between. This CDR3 spans 14 amino acids. CDR3 in amino acids: CASSLRPWDGELFF. The CDR3 DNA is TGCGCCAGCAGCCTACGGCCCTGGGACGGGGAGCTGTTTTTT.

The chain employs TRBV20-1 and TRBJ2-1; D may be TRBD2 (6 bases). From germline, CDR1 is DFQATT and CDR2 SNEGSKA (reference sequence). CDR3 length: 13 amino acids. Between the trimmed V and J ends, which lost 6 bases and 5 bases, there was a span of 14 bases. The CDR3 protein is CSAGTGEDNEQFF. The CDR3 DNA follows: TGCAGTGCCGGGACGGGGGAGGACAATGAGCAGTTCTTC.

This clonotype was seen once. This chain uses TRBV28 with TRBJ1-1; D gene unclear. CDR1 is MDHEN, CDR2 SYDVKM, per germline. The CDR3 consists of 14 residues. V was shortened by 10 bases and J by 5 bases, with 20 bases between the two germline ends. CDR3 coding DNA: TGTGCCACTCAACGAGGACCCCGGAGGACTGAAGCTTTCTTT. Protein: CATQRGPRRTEAFF.

This clonotype was observed a few times. CDR3 amino acids: CASSMLVDGETQYF. The CDR3 nucleotides read TGTGCCAGTAGTATGTTGGTGGATGGAGAGACCCAGTACTTC. This rearrangement joins TRBV19 to TRBJ2-5; no reliable D call. From germline, CDR1 is LNHDA and CDR2 SQIVND (reference sequence). V shed 3 bases and J shed 4 bases, with 12 bases lying between them. This CDR3 contains 14 residues. Full variable domain (missing parts from reference TRBV19 and TRBJ2-5): DGGITQSPKYLFRKEGQNVTLSCEQNLNHDAMYWYRQDPGQGLRLIYYSQIVNDFQKGDIAEGYSVSREKKESFPLTVTSAQKNPTAFYLCASSMLVDGETQYFGPGTRLLVL.

This rearrangement joins TRBV9 to TRBJ1-1, with D tentatively TRBD1 (6 bases). Trimming took off 3 bases at V and 1 base at J, with 10 bases between the two ends. This CDR3 region has 14 residues. Germline CDR1 reads SGDLS; CDR2 reads YYNGEE. The CDR3 DNA follows: TGTGCCAGCAGCGCGGGACACTCGAACACTGAAGCTTTCTTT. Encoded protein: CASSAGHSNTEAFF. Complete variable domain (other parts from reference TRBV9 and TRBJ1-1): DSGVTQTPKHLITATGQRVTLRCSPRSGDLSVYWYQQSLDQGLQFLIQYYNGEERAKGNILERFSAQQFPDLHSELNLSSLELGDSALYFCASSAGHSNTEAFFGQGTRLTVV.

This rearrangement joins TRBV27 to TRBJ2-1, with 10 bases fitting TRBD1. The CDR3 is 17 amino acids. Germline CDR1 is MNHEY and CDR2 is SMNVEV (reference sequence). The V segment lost 2 bases and the J segment 6 bases; nucleotides outside the gene matches: 10. The CDR3 reads CASSLLDGTGEGNEQFF. CDR3 DNA sequence: TGTGCCAGCAGTTTACTCGATGGGACAGGGGAAGGCAATGAGCAGTTCTTC.

As regards this clonotype: Since a much larger clone is just one base distant, this may be a read error. The V call is TRBV7-6, the J call TRBJ2-7; D is possibly TRBD1 or TRBD2 (5 bases each). The V gene's germline CDR1 is SGHVS and CDR2 FNYEAQ. This CDR3 contains 13 residues. CDR3 sequence: CANSLVVGDEQYF. The CDR3 DNA reads as TGTGCCAACAGCTTAGTGGTGGGGGACGAGCAGTACTTC.

Many counts were recorded for this clonotype. The J gene is TRBJ2-7, the V gene TRBV7-9, with 9 nucleotides matching TRBD2. V gave up 8 bases and J gave up 3 bases; unmatched junction bases: 8. This CDR3 has 14 residues. The V gene's germline CDR1 is SEHNR and CDR2 FQNEAQ (reference sequence). The CDR3 nucleotides are TGTGCCAGCCGGCCTAGCGGGGTGTTCTACGAGCAGTACTTC. Translated, it gives CASRPSGVFYEQYF.

There are a few counts of this clonotype. DNA for the CDR3: TGTGCCAGCAGTTTAGCAGGCATAGATACGCAGTATTTT. Translation gives CASSLAGIDTQYF. The chain is built from TRBV12-3 or TRBV12-4 and TRBJ2-3; D is unclear. Trimming cost V 0 bases and J 5 bases, with 6 bases left between them. The CDR3 spans 13 residues.

Ten or more counts support this clonotype. The chain joins TRBV7-6 to TRBJ1-3; D is uncertain. The germline V and J ends were trimmed by 5 bases and 7 bases, with 12 bases remaining between them. This CDR3 has 13 residues. Germline V gene lookup returns CDR1 SGHVS and CDR2 FNYEAQ. The CDR3 loop is CASSPPTGNTIYF. The DNA of the CDR3 is TGTGCCAGCAGCCCCCCTACGGGGAACACCATATATTTT.

This clonotype turned up a few times. The gene calls are TRBV27 and TRBJ1-5; the D is unclear. CDR1 is MNHEY and CDR2 is SMNVEV in the germline V gene (reference sequence). V was trimmed by 1 base and J by 3 bases, leaving 7 bases between them. This CDR3 spans 14 amino acids. The CDR3 DNA reads as TGTGCCAGCAGTTTATGGGCAGACAATCAGCCCCAGCATTTT. It yields the protein CASSLWADNQPQHF.

This clonotype was seen only a few times. This sequence joins TRBV4-1 and TRBJ2-1, with D possibly being TRBD2 (5 bases). With 2 bases removed from V and 4 bases from J, the gap between germline ends came to 15 bases. The length of the CDR3 is 16 residues. Germline V gene sequence: CDR1 MGHRA, CDR2 YSYEKL. CDR3 nucleotides: TGCGCCAGCAGCCAAAATGGGGAGTCCTTATACAATGAGCAGTTCTTC. As protein: CASSQNGESLYNEQFF.

The genes are TRBV6-1 and TRBJ1-5; tentatively, D is TRBD1 (5 bases). The CDR3 covers 17 residues. The ends were cut back, 2 bases at V and 0 bases at J, with 14 bases in the middle. Germline loops: CDR1 MNHNS, CDR2 SASEGT. This CDR3 is CASSESVGALSNQPQHF. The DNA for the CDR3 is TGTGCCAGCAGTGAATCCGTAGGGGCCCTTAGCAATCAGCCCCAGCATTTT.